The T cell receptor (beta chain) under discussion was sequenced for a study of graft-versus-host responses after intestinal transplantation. Study-level points and caveats: Analysis identified GvH clones in recipient marrow, with some appearing first in ileum or blood.

As for this clone: What it binds is unknown.

The table came from immunoSEQ multiplex PCR; TCRdb's copy has only in-frame clones and leaves some out. The sample carries 100,000 or so clones, less than 90% recorded once. Germline lookup yields CDR1 MGHRA and CDR2 YSYEKL. V was clipped by 2 bases and J by 4 bases; unmatched bases: 6. This CDR3 contains 17 residues. The material sequenced was unstimulated CD4+ T cells sorted from spleen or lymph node cells, taken before transplant. This clonotype originated in a human donor who was the organ donor for an intestinal transplant. This chain connects TRBV4-1 to TRBJ2-2; the match to TRBD1 covers 11 bases. The CDR3 coding sequence is TGCGCCAGCAGCCAAATTAGGACAGGGGGCGCCACCGGGGAGCTGTTTTTT. Translating gives CASSQIRTGGATGELFF.